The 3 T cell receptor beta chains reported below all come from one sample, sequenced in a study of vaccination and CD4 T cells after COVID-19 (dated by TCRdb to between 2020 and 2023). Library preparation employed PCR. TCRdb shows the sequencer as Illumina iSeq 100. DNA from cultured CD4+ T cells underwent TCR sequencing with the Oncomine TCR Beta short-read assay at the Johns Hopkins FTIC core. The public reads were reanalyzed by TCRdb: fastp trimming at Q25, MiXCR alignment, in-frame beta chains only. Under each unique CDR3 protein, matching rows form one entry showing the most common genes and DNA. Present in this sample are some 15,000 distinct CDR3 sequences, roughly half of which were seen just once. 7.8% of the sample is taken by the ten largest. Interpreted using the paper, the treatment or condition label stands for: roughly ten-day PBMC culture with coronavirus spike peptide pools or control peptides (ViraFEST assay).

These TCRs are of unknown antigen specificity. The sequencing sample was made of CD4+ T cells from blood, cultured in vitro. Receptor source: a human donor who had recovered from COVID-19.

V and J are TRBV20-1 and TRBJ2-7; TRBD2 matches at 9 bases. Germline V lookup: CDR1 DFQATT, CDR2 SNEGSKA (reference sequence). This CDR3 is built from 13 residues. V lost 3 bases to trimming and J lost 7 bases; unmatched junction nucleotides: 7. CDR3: CSARGAGGGEQYF. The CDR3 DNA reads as TGCAGTGCTAGGGGAGCGGGAGGTGGGGAGCAGTACTTC.

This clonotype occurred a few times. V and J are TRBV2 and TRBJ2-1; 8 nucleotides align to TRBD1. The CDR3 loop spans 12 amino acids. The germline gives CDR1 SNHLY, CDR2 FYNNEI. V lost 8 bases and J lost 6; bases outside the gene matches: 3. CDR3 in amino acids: CASGDRGNEQFF. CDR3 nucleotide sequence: TGTGCCAGCGGCGACAGGGGCAATGAGCAGTTCTTC.

In DNA, the CDR3 is TGTGCCAGCAGTTTGGAGCCCCAGGGGCCGTACTTC. Translating it yields CASSLEPQGPYF. The chain combines TRBV28 with TRBJ2-7; TRBD1 might be the D (6 bases). CDR1 and CDR2 (germline): MDHEN, SYDVKM. This CDR3 contains 12 residues. Trimming left V 3 bases short and J 12 bases short, with 15 bases between.